This TCR beta chain was sequenced in a study of identical twins. TCRdb independently ran MiXCR on the 5' RACE reads; one entry per CDR3 protein. The sample yields roughly 690,000 distinct CDR3 sequences, roughly 6.2% seen once. Trimming stripped 8 bases from V and 4 bases from J, with 14 bases between. CDR3 length: 13 residues. CDR1 is SNHLY and CDR2 is FYNNEI in the germline V gene. Study-wide results and caveats: Analyses of zero insertions could, in part, be confounded by invariant MAIT and iNKT cells. Less excess twin sharing appeared in beta out-of-frame sequences. Monozygotic twin pairs showed more out-of-frame TCR alpha sharing than models estimated. Insertions were fewer in abundant cord blood beta clonotypes, whereas memory repertoires showed none of this pattern.

Comment on this clonotype: The target antigen is unknown.

This chain links TRBV2 with TRBJ2-5; D unclear. The sample consisted of naive T cells sorted from blood. The sequence was obtained from a man between 18 and 35 years old in good health. The CDR3 protein is CASSGSIRETQYF. In DNA, the CDR3 is TGTGCCAGCTCGGGCTCAATCAGAGAGACCCAGTACTTC.